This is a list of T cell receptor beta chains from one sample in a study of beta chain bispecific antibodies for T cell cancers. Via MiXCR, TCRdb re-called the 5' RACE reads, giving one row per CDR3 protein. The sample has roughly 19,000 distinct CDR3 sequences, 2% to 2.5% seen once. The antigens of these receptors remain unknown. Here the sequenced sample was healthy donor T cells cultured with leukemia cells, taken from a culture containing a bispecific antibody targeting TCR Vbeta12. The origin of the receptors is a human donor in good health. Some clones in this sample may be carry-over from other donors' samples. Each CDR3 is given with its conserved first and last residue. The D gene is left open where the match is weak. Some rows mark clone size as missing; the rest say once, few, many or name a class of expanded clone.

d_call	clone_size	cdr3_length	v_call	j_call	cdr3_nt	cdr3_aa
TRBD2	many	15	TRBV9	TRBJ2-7	TGTGCCAGCAGCGTAGGAGCGGGGTCCTCCTACGAGCAGTACTTC	CASSVGAGSSYEQYF
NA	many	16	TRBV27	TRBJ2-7	TGTGCCAGCAGTTTCTACGACAGGGAGGGCACCTACGAGCAGTACTTC	CASSFYDREGTYEQYF
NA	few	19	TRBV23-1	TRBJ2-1	TGCGCCAGCAGTCAATCTGTTTCCAGGAATCTGAGCTCCTACAATGAGCAGTTCTTC	CASSQSVSRNLSSYNEQFF
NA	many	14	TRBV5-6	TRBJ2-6	TGTGCCAGCAGCTATCCGTCTGGGGCCAACGTCCTGACTTTC	CASSYPSGANVLTF
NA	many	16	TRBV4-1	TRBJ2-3	TGCGCCAGCAGCCAAGATTACGGGGGGCTCACAGATACGCAGTATTTT	CASSQDYGGLTDTQYF
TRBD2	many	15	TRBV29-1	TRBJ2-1	TGCAGCGCCGGTGAACGGGGGGGCCGAAGGAATGAGCAGTTCTTC	CSAGERGGRRNEQFF
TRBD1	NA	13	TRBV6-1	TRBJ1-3	TGTGCCGGGCGGTGGACAGGGGGAAACACCATATATTTT	CAGRWTGGNTIYF
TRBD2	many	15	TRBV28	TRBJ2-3	TGTGCCAGCAGTTTCCAGCGGGGGGGCACAGATACGCAGTATTTT	CASSFQRGGTDTQYF
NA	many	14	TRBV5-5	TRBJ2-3	TGTGCCAGCCTCGGGGACTTCAGCACAGATACGCAGTATTTT	CASLGDFSTDTQYF
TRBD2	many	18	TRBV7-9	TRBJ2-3	TGTGCCAGCAGCTCTCCGGGACTAGCGGGGGAGATACCAGATACGCAGTATTTT	CASSSPGLAGEIPDTQYF
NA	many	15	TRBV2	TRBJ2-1	TGTGCCAGCAGTGAAGGGAGGCTACCTTCAAGTGAGCAGTTCTTC	CASSEGRLPSSEQFF
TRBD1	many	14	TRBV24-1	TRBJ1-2	TGTGCCACCAGTGATCCGAACAGGGGGAGTGGCTACACCTTC	CATSDPNRGSGYTF
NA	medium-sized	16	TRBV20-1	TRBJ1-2	TGCAGTGCTAGAGATACCGCCGAGATTGGGATTTTTGGCTACACCTTC	CSARDTAEIGIFGYTF
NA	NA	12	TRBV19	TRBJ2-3	TGTGCCAGTAGTTTCGTAACGGATACGCAGTATTTT	CASSFVTDTQYF
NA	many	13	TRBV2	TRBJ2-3	TGTGCCAGCAGGGGGTGGGCCACAGATACGCAGTATTTT	CASRGWATDTQYF
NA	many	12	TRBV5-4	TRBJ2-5	TGTGCCAGCCAGGGAACCCAAGAGACCCAGTACTTC	CASQGTQETQYF
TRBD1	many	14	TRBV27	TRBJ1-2	TGTGCCAGCAGTGAGACAGGGCTGGGCTATGGCTACACCTTC	CASSETGLGYGYTF
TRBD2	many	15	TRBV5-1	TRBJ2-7	TGCGCCAGCAGCTTGGAGGGGACTAGCTTCTACGAGCAGTACTTC	CASSLEGTSFYEQYF
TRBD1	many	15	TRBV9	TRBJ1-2	TGTGCCAGCAGCTCAGGACAGGGATCCTCCTCTGGCTACACCTTC	CASSSGQGSSSGYTF
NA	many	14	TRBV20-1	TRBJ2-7	TGCAGTGTTGCCCCGGGTCAGGGGTTAATGGAGCAGTACTTC	CSVAPGQGLMEQYF
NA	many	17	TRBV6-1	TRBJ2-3	TGTGCCAGCAGTCTATTGGGGCATTCGTCGGTAGCAGATACGCAGTATTTT	CASSLLGHSSVADTQYF
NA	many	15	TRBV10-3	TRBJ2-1	TGTGCCATCAGTGAGTCGAGACTTCTCAACAATGAGCAGTTCTTC	CAISESRLLNNEQFF
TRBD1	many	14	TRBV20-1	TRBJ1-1	TGCAGTGCTAGAGAGACAGGGACGAACACTGAAGCTTTCTTT	CSARETGTNTEAFF
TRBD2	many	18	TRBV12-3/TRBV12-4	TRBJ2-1	TGTGCCAGCAGTTCCGGACTAGCGGGGGGCAGCTCCTACAATGAGCAGTTCTTC	CASSSGLAGGSSYNEQFF
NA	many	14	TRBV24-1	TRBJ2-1	TGTGCCACCCTGAGACGGCAAGGGTACAATGAGCAGTTCTTC	CATLRRQGYNEQFF
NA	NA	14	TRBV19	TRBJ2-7	TGTGCCAGTAGTGCTGGACTTTTCATCTACGAGCAGTACTTC	CASSAGLFIYEQYF
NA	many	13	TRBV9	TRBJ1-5	TGTGCCAGCAGCGTAGATGCTGATCAGCCCCAGCATTTT	CASSVDADQPQHF
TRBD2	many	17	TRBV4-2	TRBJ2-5	TGTGCCAGCAGCCAAGACGTACCGAGCGGGGGGGAAGAGACCCAGTACTTC	CASSQDVPSGGEETQYF
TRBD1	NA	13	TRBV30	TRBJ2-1	TGTGCCTGGGCGGGACAGGGCCTCAATGAGCAGTTCTTC	CAWAGQGLNEQFF
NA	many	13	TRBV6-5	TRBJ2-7	TGTGCCAGCAGTAAGGGGACCTCATACGAGCAGTACTTC	CASSKGTSYEQYF
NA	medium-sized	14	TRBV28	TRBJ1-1	TGTGCCAGCAGTTTAAAAGGGTCTGACACTGAAGCTTTCTTT	CASSLKGSDTEAFF
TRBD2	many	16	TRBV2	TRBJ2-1	TGTGCCAGCAGTGAAACCGGGACTAACAACCGGGGGGAGCAGTTCTTC	CASSETGTNNRGEQFF
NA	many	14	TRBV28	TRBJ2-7	TGTGCCGCTTCTAAATTTGGGGTGTCTAACGAGCAGTACTTC	CAASKFGVSNEQYF
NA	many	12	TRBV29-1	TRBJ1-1	TGCTCAGCTATGGGGGGAGAGGGTGAAGCTTTCTTT	CSAMGGEGEAFF
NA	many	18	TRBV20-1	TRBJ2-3	TGCAGTGCTCCTCCTCGGGCGGGGCAAGCTTTCCGCACAGATACGCAGTATTTT	CSAPPRAGQAFRTDTQYF
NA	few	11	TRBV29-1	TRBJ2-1	TGCAGCGTTGACAGTTACAATGAGCAGTTCTTC	CSVDSYNEQFF
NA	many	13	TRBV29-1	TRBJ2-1	TGCAGCGTACGGGACATCTCCTACAATGAGCAGTTCTTC	CSVRDISYNEQFF
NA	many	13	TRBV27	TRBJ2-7	TGTGCCAGCAGTTTAGGTCAAACCTACGAGCAGTACTTC	CASSLGQTYEQYF
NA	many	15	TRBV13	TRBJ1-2	TGTGCCAGCAGCTTAGGGCAAATGAGTAACTATGGCTACACCTTC	CASSLGQMSNYGYTF
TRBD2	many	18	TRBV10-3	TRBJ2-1	TGTGCCATCAGAGAACGACCTTCCGGCGGGGGGTCCTACAATGAGCAGTTCTTC	CAIRERPSGGGSYNEQFF
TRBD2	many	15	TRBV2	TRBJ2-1	TGTGCCAGCAGTGAAGTGGCTAGCGGGGGGGCTGAGCAGTTCTTC	CASSEVASGGAEQFF
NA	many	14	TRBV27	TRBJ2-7	TGTGCCAGCAGTTTTTCATCAGACTCCTACGAGCAGTACTTC	CASSFSSDSYEQYF
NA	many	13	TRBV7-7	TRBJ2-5	TGTGCCAGCAGCTTAGACTTAGTTGAGACCCAGTACTTC	CASSLDLVETQYF
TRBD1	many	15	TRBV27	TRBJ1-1	TGTGCCAGCAGTGCCTTGACAGGGTCCCCCACTGAAGCTTTCTTT	CASSALTGSPTEAFF
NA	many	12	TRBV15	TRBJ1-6	TGTGCCACTCGTGTCGGGAATTCACCCCTCCACTTT	CATRVGNSPLHF
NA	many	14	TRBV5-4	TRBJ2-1	TGTGCCAGCAGCTTGGGCAGTCGCCCCAATGAGCAGTTCTTC	CASSLGSRPNEQFF
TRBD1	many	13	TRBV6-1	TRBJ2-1	TGTGCCAGCACCCAGGACAGGGGGAATGAGCAGTTCTTC	CASTQDRGNEQFF
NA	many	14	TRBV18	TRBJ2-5	TGTGCCAGCTCACCTGGCGGGGGCGAGGAGACCCAGTACTTC	CASSPGGGEETQYF
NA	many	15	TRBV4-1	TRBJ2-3	TGCGCCAGCAGCCCGCGCGGCAGCGACACAGATACGCAGTATTTT	CASSPRGSDTDTQYF
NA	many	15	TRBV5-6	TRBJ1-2	TGTGCCAGCAGCTTGAAAGCAGGGGCTAACTATGGCTACACCTTC	CASSLKAGANYGYTF
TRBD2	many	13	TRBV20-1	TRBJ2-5	TGCAGTGCTACCGGGCAGCGGGACGAGACCCAGTACTTC	CSATGQRDETQYF
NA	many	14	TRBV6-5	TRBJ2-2	TGTGCCAGCAGTTACCGGACTACCCCCGGGGAGCTGTTTTTT	CASSYRTTPGELFF
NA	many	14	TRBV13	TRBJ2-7	TGTGCCAGCAGCTCCGGGCCTAACCCCTACGAGCAGTACTTC	CASSSGPNPYEQYF
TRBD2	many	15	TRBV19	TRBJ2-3	TGTGCCAGTAGTATAAGCGGGGGTCGAGGAGATACGCAGTATTTT	CASSISGGRGDTQYF
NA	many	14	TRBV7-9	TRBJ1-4	TGTGCCAGCAGCTTAGTTTCTAGTAATGAAAAACTGTTTTTT	CASSLVSSNEKLFF